This note documents a single T cell receptor (beta chain) sequence. This sample was included in a study of shared clonotypes between healthy human individuals. Looked up from germline, CDR1 is SNHLY and CDR2 is FYNNEI. V gave up 7 bases and J gave up 6 bases, with 13 bases separating them. CDR3 size: 13 residues. In the original analysis: There were no quality scores in the junction-only immunoSEQ sequences, so filtering differed. The table came from immunoSEQ multiplex PCR; TCRdb's copy has only in-frame clones and leaves some out. Clone size and the V and J calls come from that table; the DNA yielded D and trimming. The data show about 480,000 clones, roughly 85% seen once.

Sequenced sample: PBMCs. The chain is built from TRBV2 and TRBJ2-1; D perhaps matches TRBD1 (5 bases). The clonotype comes from a woman in her thirties or forties in good health. Some clones in this sample may be carry-over from other donors' samples. The CDR3 spells CASNQGILNEQFF. CDR3 nucleotide sequence: TGTGCCAGCAATCAGGGTATCCTCAATGAGCAGTTCTTC.